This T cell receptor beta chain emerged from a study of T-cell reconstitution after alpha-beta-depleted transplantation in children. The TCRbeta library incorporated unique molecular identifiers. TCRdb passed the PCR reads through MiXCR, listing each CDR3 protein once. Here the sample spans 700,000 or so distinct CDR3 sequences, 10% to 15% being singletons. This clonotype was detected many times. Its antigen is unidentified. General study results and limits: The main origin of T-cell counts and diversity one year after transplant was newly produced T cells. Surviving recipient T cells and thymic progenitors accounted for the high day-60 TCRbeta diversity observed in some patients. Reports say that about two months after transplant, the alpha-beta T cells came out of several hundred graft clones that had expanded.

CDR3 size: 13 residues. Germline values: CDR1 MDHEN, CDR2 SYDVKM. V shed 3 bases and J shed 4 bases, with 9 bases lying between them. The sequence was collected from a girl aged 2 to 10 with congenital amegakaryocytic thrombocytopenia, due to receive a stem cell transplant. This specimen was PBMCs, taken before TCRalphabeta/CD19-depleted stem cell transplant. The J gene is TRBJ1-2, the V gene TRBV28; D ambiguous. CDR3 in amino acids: CASSLASFYGYTF. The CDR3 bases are TGTGCCAGCAGTTTGGCCAGCTTCTATGGCTACACCTTC.